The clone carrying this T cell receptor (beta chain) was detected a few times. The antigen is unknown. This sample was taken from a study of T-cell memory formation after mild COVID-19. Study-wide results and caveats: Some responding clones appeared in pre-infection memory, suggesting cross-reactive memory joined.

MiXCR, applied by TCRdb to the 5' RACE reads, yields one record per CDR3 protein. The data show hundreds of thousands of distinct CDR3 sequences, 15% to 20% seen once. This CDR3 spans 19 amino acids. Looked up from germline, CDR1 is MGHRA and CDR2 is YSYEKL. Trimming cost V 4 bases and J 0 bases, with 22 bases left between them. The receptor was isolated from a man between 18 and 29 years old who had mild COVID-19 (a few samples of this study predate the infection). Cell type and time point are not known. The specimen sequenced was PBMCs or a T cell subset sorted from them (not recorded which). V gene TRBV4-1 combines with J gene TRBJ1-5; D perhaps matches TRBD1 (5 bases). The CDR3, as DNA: TGCGCCAGCAGCCGAACCGCGGGCATGGGACTTTATAGCAATCAGCCCCAGCATTTT. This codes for CASSRTAGMGLYSNQPQHF.